The clone carrying this T cell receptor beta chain was observed many times. The antigen remains unidentified. The sample is drawn from a study of T cells in Graves' hyperthyroidism and ophthalmopathy. Study summary: Peripheral blood collection took place at initial diagnosis, before any treatment.

The diagnostic basis comprised clinical symptoms, serum thyroxine and TRAb, thyroid ultrasound and orbital computed tomography. Study-level findings and limits: In blood, most of the thyroid clonotypes expanded above 0.001 were also present.

With 2 bases clipped from V and 5 bases from J, the junction kept 10 bases outside the gene matches. Germline loops: CDR1 ENHRY, CDR2 SYGVKD. CDR3 length: 19 residues. There were TCR beta CDR3 regions amplified from RNA transcripts. RT-PCR in the first round (using the HTBI primer set) targeted the TCR CDR3. One entry per CDR3 protein results from TCRdb running MiXCR on the multiplex PCR reads. This table has 300,000 to 450,000 distinct CDR3 sequences, approximately 17% appearing once. The TCR comes from a woman in her twenties or thirties with Graves' hyperthyroidism that later progressed to Graves' ophthalmopathy. The rearrangement links TRBV10-3 to TRBJ2-3; 16 nucleotides align to TRBD2. Material: blood. CDR3 DNA sequence: TGTGCCATCAGTGAGCCCTACGGGACTAGCGGGAGGGCGGGAGATACGCAGTATTTT. It yields the protein CAISEPYGTSGRAGDTQYF.